This T cell receptor (beta chain) appears in the sequencing data of a study of STAT5B mutations in CD4+ large granular lymphocyte leukemia (dated 2022 in TCRdb). About the study as a whole: Among the healthy controls, the CDR3 'QG' motif was associated with a particular HLA allele. Flow cytometry performed on FACSCanto II or FACSVerse showed that the purified fractions had more than 95% purity among lymphocytes. The study compared the TCRbeta repertoires of patients with CD4+ T-cell large granular lymphocyte leukemia against those of healthy blood donors.

The immunoSEQ assay at survey resolution was used to sequence TCRbeta rearrangements from genomic DNA. In the source study's methods: In the TCR sequencing data, the lowest productive clonotype frequency that could be detected was 2.59 x 10-5. Only productive TCRbeta rearrangements, defined as complete and in-frame sequences, were included in the analyses. Clonality for each sample was calculated as Simpson clonality in the immunoSEQ Analyzer version 3.0. Clones were categorized by frequency as very rare, small, medium, large (1-20%) or hyperexpanded (>20%). Generation probabilities were estimated with OLGA 1.2.3, V-gene circos plots were made with VDJtools, specificities were searched in VDJdb, and CDR3 motifs were identified with GLIPH. The immuneACCESS repertoire file appears here via TCRdb, limited to in-frame rearrangements. These files lack a portion of the clones; in checked studies, under half of the deficit traces to unresolved V genes, and the cause of the others is not known. V, J and clone size were drawn from that table, and D and trimming were deduced from the DNA. In all, the sample holds more than 30,000 clones, and 76% of those were seen once. The top ten hold roughly 7% of the sample.

The study at large found these results: Compared with healthy CD4+ repertoires, CD4-sorted patient repertoires appeared more clonal, and this difference remained even after the putative leukemic clones were removed. TRBV06-family usage was enriched among the top patient clones (8/27) compared with healthy controls (2/35). The data were not HLA-matched, and the higher clonality in CD4+ T-LGLL than in CD8+ T-LGLL could be due to the relatively small sample size. Main leukemic clonotypes were private to each patient, although roughly 25% of the main leukemic clonotypes were found at low frequency in the non-leukemic repertoires of other patients.

The junction carries 13 bases between V and J, which are trimmed by 7 bases and 6 bases respectively. Via the germline V gene, CDR1 is SNHLY and CDR2 FYNNEI. Counted from cysteine to phenylalanine, this CDR3 has 13 amino acids. Just the 39-base CDR3 DNA is kept, in frame starting at base 1. About this clone: The clone's antigen remains unknown. No base qualities exist here, and no much larger clone lies one base off it.

Healthy controls were roughly 35 blood donors whose buffy coats came from the Finnish Red Cross blood service. All TCR-sequenced material derived from peripheral blood: patient blood samples and healthy donor buffy coats. Ficoll-Hypaque gradient centrifugation was used to isolate peripheral blood mononuclear cells. For the healthy controls, CD4+ cells were obtained from buffy coats by magnetic purification. Genomic DNA was extracted with the Gentra Puregene Cell and Tissue kit and quantified on a Qubit 2.0 fluorometer. Sequenced: CD4+ T cells from blood buffy coats. The V and J genes are TRBV2 and TRBJ1-5; TRBD1 is possibly the D segment (6 matching bases). The TCR comes from a human donor in good health. The DNA reads as follows: TGTGCCAGCATGGACAGTCTTGGTCAGCCCCAGCATTTT. Its protein reads: CASMDSLGQPQHF.